The text below deals with one T cell receptor beta chain. This CDR3 has 11 amino acids. Germline loops: CDR1 SEHNR, CDR2 FQNEAQ (reference sequence). V lost 4 bases and J 10 bases, leaving 10 bases between the germline ends. Thyroid surgery was preceded by no treatment in any patient. The sample is drawn from a study of metastatic and nonmetastatic thyroid tumors. As handled by the study authors: Between-group CDR3 differences, defined by clinicopathological status, yielded a distant-metastasis classifier for papillary thyroid cancer. TCRdb re-called the PCR reads via MiXCR. TCRdb assigned the V and J calls; the authors' analysis was not used. The sample has around 37,000 clones; roughly a quarter are singletons.

This TCR was recovered from a female donor with papillary thyroid cancer or a benign thyroid nodule (not recorded which). Some clones in this sample may be carry-over from other donors' samples. Source material: tumor tissue. The chain uses TRBV7-9 and TRBJ1-2; weak D call: TRBD1 (5 bases). CDR3 region: CASSSGGDYTF. Here the CDR3 DNA reads TGTGCCAGCAGCTCTGGGGGTGACTACACCTTC.